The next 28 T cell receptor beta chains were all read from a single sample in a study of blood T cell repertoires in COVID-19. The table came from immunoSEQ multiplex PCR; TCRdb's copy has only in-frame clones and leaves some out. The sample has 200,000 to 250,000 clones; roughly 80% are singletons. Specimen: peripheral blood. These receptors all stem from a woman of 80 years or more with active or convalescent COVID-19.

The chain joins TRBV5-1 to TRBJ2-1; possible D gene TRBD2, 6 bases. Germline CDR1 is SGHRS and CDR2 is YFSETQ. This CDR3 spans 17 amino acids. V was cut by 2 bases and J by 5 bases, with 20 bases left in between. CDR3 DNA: TGCGCCAGCAGCTTAGGCCGGGACTCCTACACCGACAATGAGCAGTTCTTC. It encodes CASSLGRDSYTDNEQFF.

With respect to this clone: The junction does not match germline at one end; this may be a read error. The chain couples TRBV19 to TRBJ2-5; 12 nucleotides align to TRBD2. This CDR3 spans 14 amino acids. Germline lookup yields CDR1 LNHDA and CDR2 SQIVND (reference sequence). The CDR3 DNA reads TGTGCCAGTAGCTTACTAGCGGGAGGCCCGGTTATGGACTTC. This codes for CASSLLAGGPVMDF.

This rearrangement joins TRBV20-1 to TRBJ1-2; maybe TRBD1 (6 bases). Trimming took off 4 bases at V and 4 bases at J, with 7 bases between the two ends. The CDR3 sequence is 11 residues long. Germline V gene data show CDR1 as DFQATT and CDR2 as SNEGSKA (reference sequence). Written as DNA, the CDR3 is TGCAGTGCTAAACAGGGCTATGGCTACACCTTC. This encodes CSAKQGYGYTF.

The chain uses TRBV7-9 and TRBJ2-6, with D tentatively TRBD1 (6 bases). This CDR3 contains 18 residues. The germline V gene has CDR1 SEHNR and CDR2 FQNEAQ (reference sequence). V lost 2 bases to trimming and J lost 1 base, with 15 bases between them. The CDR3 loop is CASSLSTGWYSGANVLTF. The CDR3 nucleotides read TGTGCCAGCAGCTTAAGCACAGGGTGGTATTCTGGGGCCAACGTCCTGACTTTC.

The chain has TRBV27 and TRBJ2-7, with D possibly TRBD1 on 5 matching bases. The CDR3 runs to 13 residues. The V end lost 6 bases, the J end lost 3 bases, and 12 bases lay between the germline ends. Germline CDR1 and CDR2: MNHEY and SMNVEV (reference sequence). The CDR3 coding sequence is TGTGCCAGCAGAGACAGCCGAGTCTACGAGCAGTACTTC. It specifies CASRDSRVYEQYF.

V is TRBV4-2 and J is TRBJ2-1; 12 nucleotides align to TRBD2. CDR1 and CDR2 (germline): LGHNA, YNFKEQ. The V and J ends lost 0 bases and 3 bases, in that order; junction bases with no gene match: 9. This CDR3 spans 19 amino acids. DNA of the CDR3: TGTGCCAGCAGCCAAGATCCGACTAGCGGGAGCCCGCACTACAATGAGCAGTTCTTC. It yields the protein CASSQDPTSGSPHYNEQFF.

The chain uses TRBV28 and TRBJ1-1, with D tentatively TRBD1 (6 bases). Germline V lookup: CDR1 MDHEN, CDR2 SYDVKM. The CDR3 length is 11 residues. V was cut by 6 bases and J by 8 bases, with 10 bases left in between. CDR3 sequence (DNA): TGTGCCAGCAGGGGGACAAGGGAAGCTTTCTTT. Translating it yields CASRGTREAFF. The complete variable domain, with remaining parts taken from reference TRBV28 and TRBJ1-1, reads DVKVTQSSRYLVKRTGEKVFLECVQDMDHENMFWYRQDPGLGLRLIYFSYDVKMKEKGDIPEGYSVSREKKERFSLILESASTNQTSMYLCASRGTREAFFGQGTRLTVV.

As DNA, the CDR3 is TGTGCCAGCAGTTTCGCGACTCCCGGGACAGTCTCCTACGAGCAGTACTTC. It translates to CASSFATPGTVSYEQYF. The chain carries TRBV28 and TRBJ2-7, with TRBD1 identical over 7 bases. V gave up 3 bases and J gave up 0 bases; unmatched junction bases: 11. Germline CDR1 reads MDHEN; CDR2 reads SYDVKM. The CDR3 length is 17 residues.

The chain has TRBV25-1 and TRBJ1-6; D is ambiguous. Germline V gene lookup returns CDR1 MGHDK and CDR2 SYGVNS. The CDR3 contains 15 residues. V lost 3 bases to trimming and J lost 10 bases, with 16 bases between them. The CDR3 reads CASSDWEGGSSPLHF. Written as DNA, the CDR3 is TGTGCCAGCAGTGACTGGGAGGGAGGAAGCTCACCCCTCCACTTT.

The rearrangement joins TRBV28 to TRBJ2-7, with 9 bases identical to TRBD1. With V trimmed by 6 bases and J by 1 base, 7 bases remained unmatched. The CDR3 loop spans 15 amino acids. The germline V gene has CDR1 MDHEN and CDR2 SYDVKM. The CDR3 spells CASRLQGARSYEQYF. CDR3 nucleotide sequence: TGTGCCAGCAGGCTACAGGGGGCGCGGTCCTACGAGCAGTACTTC. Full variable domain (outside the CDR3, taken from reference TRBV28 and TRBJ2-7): DVKVTQSSRYLVKRTGEKVFLECVQDMDHENMFWYRQDPGLGLRLIYFSYDVKMKEKGDIPEGYSVSREKKERFSLILESASTNQTSMYLCASRLQGARSYEQYFGPGTRLTVT.

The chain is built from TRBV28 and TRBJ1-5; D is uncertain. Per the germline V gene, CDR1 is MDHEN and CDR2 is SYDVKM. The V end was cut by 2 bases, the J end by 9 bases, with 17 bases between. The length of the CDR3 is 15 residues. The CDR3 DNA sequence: TGTGCCAGCAGTTTACCGCAGGCCCCACGGGGGCCCCAGCATTTT. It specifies CASSLPQAPRGPQHF.

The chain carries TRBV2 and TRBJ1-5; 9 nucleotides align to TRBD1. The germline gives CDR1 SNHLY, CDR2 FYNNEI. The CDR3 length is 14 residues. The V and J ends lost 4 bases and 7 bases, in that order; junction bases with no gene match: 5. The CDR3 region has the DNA TGTGCCAGCAGTGGACAGGGGGTCGGGCAGCCCCAGCATTTT. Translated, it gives CASSGQGVGQPQHF.

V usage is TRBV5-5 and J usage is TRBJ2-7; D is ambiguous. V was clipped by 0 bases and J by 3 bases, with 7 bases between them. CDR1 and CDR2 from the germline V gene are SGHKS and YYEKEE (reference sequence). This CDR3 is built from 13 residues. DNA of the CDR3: TGTGCCAGCAGCTTGGGGGCCTTCTACGAGCAGTACTTC. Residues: CASSLGAFYEQYF.

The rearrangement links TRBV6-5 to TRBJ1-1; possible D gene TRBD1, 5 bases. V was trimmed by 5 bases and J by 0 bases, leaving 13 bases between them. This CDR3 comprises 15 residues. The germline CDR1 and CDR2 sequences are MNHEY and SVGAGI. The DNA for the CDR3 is TGTGCCAGCAGTCCCAATGGGGCGGTGAACACTGAAGCTTTCTTT. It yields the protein CASSPNGAVNTEAFF.

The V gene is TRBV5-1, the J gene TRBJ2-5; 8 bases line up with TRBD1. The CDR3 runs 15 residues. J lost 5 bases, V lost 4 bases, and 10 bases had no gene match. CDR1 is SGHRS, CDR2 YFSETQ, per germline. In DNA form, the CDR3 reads TGCGCCAGCAGCATCGGACAGGGAGTGGGGGAGACCCAGTACTTC. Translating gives CASSIGQGVGETQYF.

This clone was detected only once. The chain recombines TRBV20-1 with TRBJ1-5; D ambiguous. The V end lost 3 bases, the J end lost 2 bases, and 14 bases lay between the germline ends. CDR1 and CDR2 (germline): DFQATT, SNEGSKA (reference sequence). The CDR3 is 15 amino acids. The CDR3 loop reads CSASMSIGGNQPQHF. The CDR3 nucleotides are TGCAGTGCTAGTATGAGTATTGGAGGCAATCAGCCCCAGCATTTT.

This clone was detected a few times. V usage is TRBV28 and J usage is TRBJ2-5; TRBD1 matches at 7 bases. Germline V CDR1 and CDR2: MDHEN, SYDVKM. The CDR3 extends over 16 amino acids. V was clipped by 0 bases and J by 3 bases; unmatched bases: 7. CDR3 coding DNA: TGTGCCAGCAGTTTATGGGGGACAGCCGATAAAGAGACCCAGTACTTC. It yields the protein CASSLWGTADKETQYF.

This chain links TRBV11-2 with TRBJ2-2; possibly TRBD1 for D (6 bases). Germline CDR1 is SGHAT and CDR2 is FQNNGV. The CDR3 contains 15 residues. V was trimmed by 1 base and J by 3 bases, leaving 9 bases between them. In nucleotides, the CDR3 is TGTGCCAGCAGCTTAGGCTCAGGGGACACCGGGGAGCTGTTTTTT. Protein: CASSLGSGDTGELFF.

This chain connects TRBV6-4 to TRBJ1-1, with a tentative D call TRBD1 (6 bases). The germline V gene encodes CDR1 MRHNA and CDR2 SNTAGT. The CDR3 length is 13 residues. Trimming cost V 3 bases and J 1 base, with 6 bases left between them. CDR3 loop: CASSEQGNTEAFF. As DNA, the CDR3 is TGTGCCAGCAGTGAACAGGGGAACACTGAAGCTTTCTTT.

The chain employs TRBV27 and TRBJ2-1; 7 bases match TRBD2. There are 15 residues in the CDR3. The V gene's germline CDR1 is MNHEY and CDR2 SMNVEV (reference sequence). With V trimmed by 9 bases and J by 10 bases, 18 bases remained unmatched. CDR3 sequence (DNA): TGTGCCAGTGAAACTTGGACTAGACGGGTTCGGGAGCAGTTCTTC. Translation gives CASETWTRRVREQFF.

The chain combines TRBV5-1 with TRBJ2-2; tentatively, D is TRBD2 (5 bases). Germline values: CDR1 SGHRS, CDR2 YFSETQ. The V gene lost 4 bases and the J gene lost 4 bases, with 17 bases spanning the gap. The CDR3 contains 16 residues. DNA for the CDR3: TGCGCCAGCAGCGGTTCTGAGGGTCGAAGCACCGGGGAGCTGTTTTTT. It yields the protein CASSGSEGRSTGELFF.

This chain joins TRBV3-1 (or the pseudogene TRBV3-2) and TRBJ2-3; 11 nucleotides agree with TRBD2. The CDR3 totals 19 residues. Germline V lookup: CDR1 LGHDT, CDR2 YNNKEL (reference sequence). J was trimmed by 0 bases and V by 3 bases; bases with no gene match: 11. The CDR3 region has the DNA TGTGCCAGCAGCCATAGGGGGGTAGCGGGAGGGCTTAGCACAGATACGCAGTATTTT. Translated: CASSHRGVAGGLSTDTQYF.

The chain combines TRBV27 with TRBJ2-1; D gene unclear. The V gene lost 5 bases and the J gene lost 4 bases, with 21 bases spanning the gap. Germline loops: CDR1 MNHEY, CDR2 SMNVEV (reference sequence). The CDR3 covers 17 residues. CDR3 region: CASSPRLLVQIYNEQFF. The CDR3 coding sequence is TGTGCCAGCAGTCCTCGGTTGCTGGTCCAAATATACAATGAGCAGTTCTTC.

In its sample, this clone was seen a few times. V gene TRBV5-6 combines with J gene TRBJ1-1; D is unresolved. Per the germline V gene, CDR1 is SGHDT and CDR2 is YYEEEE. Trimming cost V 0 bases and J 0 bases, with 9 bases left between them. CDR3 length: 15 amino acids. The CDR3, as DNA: TGTGCCAGCAGCTTGGTCGCAGTCGTGAACACTGAAGCTTTCTTT. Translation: CASSLVAVVNTEAFF.

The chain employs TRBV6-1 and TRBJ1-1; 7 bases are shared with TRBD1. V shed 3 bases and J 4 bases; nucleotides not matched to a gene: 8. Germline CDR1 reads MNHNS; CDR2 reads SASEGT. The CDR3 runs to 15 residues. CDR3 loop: CASSDPGGRSTEAFF. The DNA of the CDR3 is TGTGCCAGCAGTGATCCAGGGGGTAGAAGCACTGAAGCTTTCTTT.

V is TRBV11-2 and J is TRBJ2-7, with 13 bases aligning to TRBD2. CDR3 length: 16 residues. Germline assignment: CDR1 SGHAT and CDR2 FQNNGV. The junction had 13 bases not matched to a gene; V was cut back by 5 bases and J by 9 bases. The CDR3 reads CASSNLLGLAGTVQYF. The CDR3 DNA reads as TGTGCCAGCAGCAACCTACTGGGACTAGCGGGAACAGTGCAGTACTTC.

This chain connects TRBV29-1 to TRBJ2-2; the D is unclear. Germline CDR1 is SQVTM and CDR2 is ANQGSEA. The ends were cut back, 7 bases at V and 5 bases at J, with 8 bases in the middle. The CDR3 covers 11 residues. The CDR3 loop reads CSGMRTGELFF. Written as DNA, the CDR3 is TGCAGCGGTATGAGAACCGGGGAGCTGTTTTTT.

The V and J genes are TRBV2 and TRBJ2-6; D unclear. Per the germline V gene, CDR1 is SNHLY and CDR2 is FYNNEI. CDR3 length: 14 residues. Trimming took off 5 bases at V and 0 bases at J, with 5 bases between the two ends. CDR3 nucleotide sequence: TGTGCCAGCAGTCGAGCCTCTGGGGCCAACGTCCTGACTTTC. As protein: CASSRASGANVLTF.